This T cell receptor beta chain was obtained from a study of Graves' ophthalmopathy and Graves' hyperthyroidism. The germline CDR1 and CDR2 sequences are SGHTA and FQGNSA. Trimming cost V 2 bases and J 6 bases, with 14 bases left between them. The CDR3 has 14 amino acids. This clonotype was counted at least ten times. Its antigen is unknown. Study-wide results and caveats: Most expanded clonotypes from thyroid (those above 0.001 frequency) were also found in blood.

The TCR beta CDR3 regions underwent amplification from RNA transcripts. HTBI primers were employed in first-round RT-PCR, then a second-round multiplex PCR followed. TCRdb re-analysed the multiplex PCR reads in MiXCR, keeping a single row per CDR3 protein. The table has 400,000 or so distinct CDR3 sequences, about a sixth seen once. Stable hyperthyroidism denotes an absence of ophthalmopathy throughout 18 months of follow-up. Recruitment covered hyperthyroidism patients aged 18 to 65 whose new diagnosis was of under 2 months' duration. The clonotype originates from an adult woman with stable Graves' hyperthyroidism. Specimen: peripheral blood. V usage is TRBV7-2 and J usage is TRBJ2-7, with D tentatively TRBD1 or TRBD2 (5 bases each). This CDR3 is CASSLRGSGGEQYF. Here the CDR3 DNA reads TGTGCCAGCAGCTTAAGGGGCTCTGGGGGCGAGCAGTACTTC.